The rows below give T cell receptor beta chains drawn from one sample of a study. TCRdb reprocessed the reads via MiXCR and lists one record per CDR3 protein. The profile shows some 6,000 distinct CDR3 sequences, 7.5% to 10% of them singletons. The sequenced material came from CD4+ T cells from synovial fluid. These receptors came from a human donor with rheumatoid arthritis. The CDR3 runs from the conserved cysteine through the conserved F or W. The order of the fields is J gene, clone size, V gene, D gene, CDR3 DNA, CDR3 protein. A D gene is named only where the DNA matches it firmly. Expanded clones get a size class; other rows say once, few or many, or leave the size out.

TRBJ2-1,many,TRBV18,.,TGTGCCAGCTCTGCCCAAGACGGGATTATTTCCAATGAGCAGTTCTTC,CASSAQDGIISNEQFF
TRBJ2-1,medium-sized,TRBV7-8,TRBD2,TGTGCCAGCAGCGAACTAGCGGGAGTCGACAATGAGCAGTTCTTC,CASSELAGVDNEQFF
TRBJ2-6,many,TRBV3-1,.,TGTGCCAGCAGCCAAGACATTTCTGGGGCCAACGTCCTGACTTTC,CASSQDISGANVLTF
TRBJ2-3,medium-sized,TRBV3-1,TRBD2,TGTGCCAGCAGCCAGAGAGCGGGAGGTGGCACAGATACGCAGTATTTT,CASSQRAGGGTDTQYF
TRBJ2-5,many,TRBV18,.,TGTGCCAGCTCACCTGTACTTGGGACGGGCGAGACCCAGTACTTC,CASSPVLGTGETQYF
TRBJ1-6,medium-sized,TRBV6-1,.,TGTGCCAGCAGTCGGGACGGGATGGATTCACCCCTCCACTTT,CASSRDGMDSPLHF
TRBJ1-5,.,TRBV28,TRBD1,TGTGCCAGCAGTTCAAGTCGACAGGGGGTGGTTAATCAGCCCCAGCATTTT,CASSSSRQGVVNQPQHF
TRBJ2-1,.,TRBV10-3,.,TGTGCCATCAGTGAGGGGGACCTGAACAATGAGCAGTTCTTC,CAISEGDLNNEQFF
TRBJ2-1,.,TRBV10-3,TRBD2,TGTGCCATCAGTGAGGGACTAGCGGGAGCGCTGAGCTCCTACAATGAGCAGTTCTTC,CAISEGLAGALSSYNEQFF
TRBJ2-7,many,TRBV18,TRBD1,TGTGCCAGCCAGGGGAGCGGGACAGGGTTCTACGAGCGGTACTTC,CASQGSGTGFYERYF
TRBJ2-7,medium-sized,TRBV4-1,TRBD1,TGCGCCAGCAGCCTCACCCGGGACAGCCGCTCCTACGAGCAGTACTTC,CASSLTRDSRSYEQYF
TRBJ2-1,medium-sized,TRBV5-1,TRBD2,TGCGCCAGCAGCTTTTCCGGGACTAGCGGGGACTCCTACAATGAGCAGTTCTTC,CASSFSGTSGDSYNEQFF